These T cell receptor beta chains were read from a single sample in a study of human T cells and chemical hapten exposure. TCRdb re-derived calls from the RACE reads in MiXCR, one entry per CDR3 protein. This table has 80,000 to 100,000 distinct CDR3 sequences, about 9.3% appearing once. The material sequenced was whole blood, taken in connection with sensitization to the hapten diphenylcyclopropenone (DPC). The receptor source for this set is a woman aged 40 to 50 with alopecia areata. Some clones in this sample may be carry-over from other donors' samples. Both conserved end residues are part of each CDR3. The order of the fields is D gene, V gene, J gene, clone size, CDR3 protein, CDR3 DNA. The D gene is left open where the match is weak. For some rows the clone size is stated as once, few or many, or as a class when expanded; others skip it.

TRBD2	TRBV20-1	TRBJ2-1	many	CSALAGRSYNEQFF	TGCAGTGCTTTAGCGGGCCGCTCCTACAATGAGCAGTTCTTC
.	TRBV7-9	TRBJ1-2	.	CASSLALTGNGYTF	TGTGCCAGCAGCTTAGCGCTTACGGGGAATGGCTACACCTTC
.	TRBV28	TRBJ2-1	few	CASSPAGDSDEQFF	TGTGCCAGCAGTCCTGCCGGGGACTCGGATGAGCAGTTCTTC
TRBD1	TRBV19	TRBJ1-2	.	CARSTGENYGYTF	TGTGCCAGATCCACAGGGGAAAACTATGGCTACACCTTC
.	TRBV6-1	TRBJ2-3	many	CASRRVRESTGTDTQYF	TGTGCCAGCAGGCGAGTGAGAGAATCGACGGGTACAGATACGCAGTATTTT
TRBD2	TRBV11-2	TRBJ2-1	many	CASNPWAGGPNEQFF	TGTGCCAGCAACCCCTGGGCGGGAGGGCCTAATGAGCAGTTCTTC
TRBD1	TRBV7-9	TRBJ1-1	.	CASSPLGTGNTEAFF	TGTGCCAGCAGCCCGTTAGGGACAGGGAACACTGAAGCTTTCTTT
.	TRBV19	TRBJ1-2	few	CATRHGINYGYTF	TGTGCCACCAGACACGGGATTAACTATGGCTACACCTTC
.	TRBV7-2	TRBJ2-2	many	CASSSLNGPTGELFF	TGTGCCAGCAGTTCCCTCAACGGCCCCACCGGGGAGCTGTTTTTT
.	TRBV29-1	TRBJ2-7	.	CSARTERQYF	TGCAGCGCCCGGACAGAAAGGCAGTACTTC
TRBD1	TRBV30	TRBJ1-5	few	CAWNRGRVSNQPQHF	TGTGCCTGGAACAGGGGAAGAGTGAGCAATCAGCCCCAGCATTTT
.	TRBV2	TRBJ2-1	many	CASSASRPSSSYNEQFF	TGTGCCAGCAGTGCATCACGACCAAGCAGCTCCTACAATGAGCAGTTCTTC
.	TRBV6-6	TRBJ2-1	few	CASSSYRDSYNEQFF	TGTGCCAGCAGCTCCTACAGGGACTCCTACAATGAGCAGTTCTTC
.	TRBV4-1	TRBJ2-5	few	CASSQSGTQYF	TGCGCCAGCAGCCAATCAGGGACCCAGTACTTC
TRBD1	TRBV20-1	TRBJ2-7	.	CSARTGHLVEQYF	TGCAGTGCGAGGACAGGGCATTTGGTCGAGCAGTACTTC
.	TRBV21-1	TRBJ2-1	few	CASSKRSPGQGAGGGYNEQFF	TGTGCCAGCAGCAAAAGAAGTCCGGGACAGGGAGCGGGAGGGGGTTACAATGAGCAGTTCTTC
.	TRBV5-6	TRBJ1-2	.	CASSLSGRNYGYTF	TGTGCCAGCAGCTTGTCTGGGCGGAACTATGGCTACACCTTC
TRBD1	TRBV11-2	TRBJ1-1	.	CASSLERRTGAEAFF	TGTGCCAGCAGCTTAGAGCGAAGGACAGGCGCTGAAGCTTTCTTT
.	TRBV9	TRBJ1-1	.	CASSVPPLQGHTEAFF	TGTGCCAGCAGCGTACCCCCTCTACAGGGACACACTGAAGCTTTCTTT
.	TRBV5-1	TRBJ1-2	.	CASSQDVGARGYTF	TGCGCCAGCAGCCAGGACGTGGGGGCGCGCGGCTACACCTTC
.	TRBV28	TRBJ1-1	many	CASTEMDPRLAFF	TGTGCCAGCACTGAAATGGACCCCAGGTTAGCTTTCTTT
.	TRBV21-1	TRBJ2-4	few	CASSRGQVVTKNIQYF	TGTGCCAGCAGCAGGGGACAGGTTGTAACCAAAAACATTCAGTACTTC
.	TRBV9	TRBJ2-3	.	CASSVEYTDTQYF	TGTGCCAGCAGCGTAGAATACACAGATACGCAGTATTTT
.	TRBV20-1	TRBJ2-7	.	CSAQTPLGGEQYF	TGCAGTGCCCAGACACCTTTGGGGGGCGAGCAGTACTTC
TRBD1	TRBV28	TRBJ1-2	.	CASSRQGKSYGYTF	TGTGCCAGCAGTCGACAGGGGAAAAGCTATGGCTACACCTTC
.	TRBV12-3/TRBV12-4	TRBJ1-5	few	CASSDHVNQPQHF	TGTGCCAGCAGTGACCACGTAAATCAGCCCCAGCATTTT
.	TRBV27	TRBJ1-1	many	CASSLWPLNTEAFF	TGTGCCAGCAGTTTATGGCCGTTGAACACTGAAGCTTTCTTT
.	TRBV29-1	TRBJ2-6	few	CREGRHRSGANVLTF	TGCAGGGAGGGCAGACATCGCTCTGGGGCCAACGTCCTGACTTTC
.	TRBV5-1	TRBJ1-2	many	CASVPGPAFNYGYTF	TGCGCCAGCGTCCCCGGTCCTGCTTTTAACTATGGCTACACCTTC
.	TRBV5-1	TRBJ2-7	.	CASSLDRPTYEQYF	TGCGCCAGCAGCTTAGACAGGCCGACCTACGAGCAGTACTTC
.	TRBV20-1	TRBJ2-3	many	CSARGPGPPSGDTQYF	TGCAGTGCTAGAGGGCCGGGACCCCCCTCGGGAGATACGCAGTATTTT
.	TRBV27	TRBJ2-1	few	CASSSRRDQTPDEQFF	TGTGCCAGCAGTTCAAGACGGGACCAGACCCCCGATGAGCAGTTCTTC
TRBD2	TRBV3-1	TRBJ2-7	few	CASRLTSGTTYEQYF	TGTGCCAGCAGGTTGACTAGCGGGACTACCTACGAGCAGTACTTC
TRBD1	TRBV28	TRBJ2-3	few	CASSFLGGRHTDTQYF	TGTGCCAGCAGTTTTTTAGGGGGCAGACACACAGATACGCAGTATTTT
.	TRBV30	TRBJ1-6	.	CAWSTADNSPLHF	TGTGCCTGGAGTACCGCGGATAATTCACCCCTCCACTTT
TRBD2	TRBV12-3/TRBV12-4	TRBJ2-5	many	CASSPWAGGALETQYF	TGTGCCAGCAGTCCGTGGGCGGGGGGGGCGCTGGAGACCCAGTACTTC
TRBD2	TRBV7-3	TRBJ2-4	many	CASSFAGGPQNIQYF	TGTGCCAGCAGCTTCGCGGGAGGGCCCCAAAACATTCAGTACTTC
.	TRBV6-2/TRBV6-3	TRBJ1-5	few	CASRDTNQPQHF	TGTGCCAGCAGGGACACCAATCAGCCCCAGCATTTT
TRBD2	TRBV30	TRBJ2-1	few	CASLGLAGSSYNEQFF	TGTGCCTCCTTAGGACTAGCGGGGAGCTCCTACAATGAGCAGTTCTTC
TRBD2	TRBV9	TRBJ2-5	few	CASSGRGSGRPSETQYF	TGTGCCAGCAGCGGTAGGGGTAGCGGGAGACCATCAGAGACCCAGTACTTC
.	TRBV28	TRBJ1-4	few	CASSSLRLEWEKLFF	TGTGCCAGCAGTTCCCTGAGGTTGGAGTGGGAAAAACTGTTTTTT
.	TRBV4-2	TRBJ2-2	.	CASSQETSGTGELFF	TGTGCCAGCAGCCAAGAAACTTCAGGGACCGGGGAGCTGTTTTTT
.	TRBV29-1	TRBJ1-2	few	CSVEGAPGYGYTF	TGCAGCGTTGAAGGGGCTCCTGGCTATGGCTACACCTTC
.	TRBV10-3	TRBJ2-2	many	CAIRSGTGELFF	TGTGCCATCAGGTCGGGGACCGGGGAGCTGTTTTTT
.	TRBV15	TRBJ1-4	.	CATSRNTGISEKLFF	TGTGCCACCAGCAGAAATACAGGGATCAGTGAAAAACTGTTTTTT
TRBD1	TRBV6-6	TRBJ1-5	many	CASSLGQGKQPQHF	TGTGCCAGCAGCCTCGGACAGGGGAAGCAGCCCCAGCATTTT
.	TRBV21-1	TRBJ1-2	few	CASSSLRANYGYTF	TGTGCCAGCAGCAGCCTAAGAGCTAACTATGGCTACACCTTC
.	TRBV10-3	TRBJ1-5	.	CASKQGRGNQPQHF	TGTGCCAGCAAACAGGGTCGGGGCAATCAGCCCCAGCATTTT
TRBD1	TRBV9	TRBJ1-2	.	CASSPWDSYGYTF	TGTGCCAGCAGCCCCTGGGACAGCTATGGCTACACCTTC
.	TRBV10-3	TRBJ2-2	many	CAINSGVETGELFF	TGTGCCATCAATTCGGGAGTTGAGACCGGGGAGCTGTTTTTT
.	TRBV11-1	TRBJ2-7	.	CASGGAGEEQYF	TGTGCCAGCGGGGGCGCAGGGGAAGAGCAGTACTTC
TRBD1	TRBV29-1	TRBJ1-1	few	CSVVKWTGAGNTEAFF	TGCAGCGTTGTTAAGTGGACAGGGGCTGGGAACACTGAAGCTTTCTTT
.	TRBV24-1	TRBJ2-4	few	CATSASLAKNIQYF	TGTGCCACCTCAGCATCACTAGCCAAAAACATTCAGTACTTC
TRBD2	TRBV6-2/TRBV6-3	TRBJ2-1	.	CASSYGLAGLDEQFF	TGTGCCAGCAGTTACGGTCTAGCGGGACTAGACGAGCAGTTCTTC
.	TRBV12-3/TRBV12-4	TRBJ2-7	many	CASSLKGDSYEQYF	TGTGCCAGCAGTTTGAAGGGGGACTCCTACGAGCAGTACTTC
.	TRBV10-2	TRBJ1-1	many	CASSVEGLVTEAFF	TGCGCCAGCAGTGTAGAGGGCCTGGTCACTGAAGCTTTCTTT
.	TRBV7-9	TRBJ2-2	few	CASRADTGELFF	TGTGCCAGCAGGGCAGACACCGGGGAGCTGTTTTTT